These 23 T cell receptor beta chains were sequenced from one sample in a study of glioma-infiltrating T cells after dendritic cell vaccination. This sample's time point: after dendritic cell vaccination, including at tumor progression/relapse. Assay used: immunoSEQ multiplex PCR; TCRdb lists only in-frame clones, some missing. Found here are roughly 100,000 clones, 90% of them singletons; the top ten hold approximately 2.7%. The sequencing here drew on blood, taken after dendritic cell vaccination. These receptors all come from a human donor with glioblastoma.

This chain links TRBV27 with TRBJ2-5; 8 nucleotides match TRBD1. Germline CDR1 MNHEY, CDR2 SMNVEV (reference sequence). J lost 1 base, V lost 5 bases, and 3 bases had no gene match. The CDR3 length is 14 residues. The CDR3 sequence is CASSHQGAQETQYF. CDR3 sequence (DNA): TGTGCCAGCAGTCACCAGGGGGCCCAAGAGACCCAGTACTTC.

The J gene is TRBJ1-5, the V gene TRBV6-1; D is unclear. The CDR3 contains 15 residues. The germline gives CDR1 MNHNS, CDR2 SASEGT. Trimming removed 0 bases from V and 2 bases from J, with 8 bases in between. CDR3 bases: TGTGCCAGCAGTGAAGCGTCCCGGGGCAATCAGCCCCAGCATTTT. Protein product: CASSEASRGNQPQHF.

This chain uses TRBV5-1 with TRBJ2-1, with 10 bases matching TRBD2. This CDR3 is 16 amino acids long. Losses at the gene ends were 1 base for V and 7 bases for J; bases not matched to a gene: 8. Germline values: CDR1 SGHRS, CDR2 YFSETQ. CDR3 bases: TGCGCCAGCAGCTTGCAACTAGCGGGGTCTCGGAATGAGCAGTTCTTC. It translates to CASSLQLAGSRNEQFF.

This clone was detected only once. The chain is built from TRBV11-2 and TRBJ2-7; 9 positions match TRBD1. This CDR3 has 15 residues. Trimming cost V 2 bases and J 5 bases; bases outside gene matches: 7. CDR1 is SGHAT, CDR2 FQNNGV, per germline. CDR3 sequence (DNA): TGTGCCAGCAGCTTAACGGGACAGGGTGACGACGAGCAGTACTTC. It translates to CASSLTGQGDDEQYF. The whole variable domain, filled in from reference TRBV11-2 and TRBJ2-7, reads EAGVAQSPRYKIIEKRQSVAFWCNPISGHATLYWYQQILGQGPKLLIQFQNNGVVDDSQLPKDRFSAERLKGVDSTLKIQPAKLEDSAVYLCASSLTGQGDDEQYFGPGTRLTVT.

Here the CDR3 DNA reads TGTGCCAGCAGCCATATGCAGGGGTGGGAGCAGTACTTC. Its protein is CASSHMQGWEQYF. The J gene is TRBJ2-7, the V gene TRBV14; tentatively, D is TRBD1 (6 bases). The V gene lost 3 bases and the J gene lost 7 bases, with 13 bases spanning the gap. CDR1 is SGHDN, CDR2 FVKESK, per germline. There are 13 residues in the CDR3. Full variable domain (rest looked up from reference TRBV14 and TRBJ2-7): EAGVTQFPSHSVIEKGQTVTLRCDPISGHDNLYWYRRVMGKEIKFLLHFVKESKQDESGMPNNRFLAERTGGTYSTLKVQPAELEDSGVYFCASSHMQGWEQYFGPGTRLTVT.

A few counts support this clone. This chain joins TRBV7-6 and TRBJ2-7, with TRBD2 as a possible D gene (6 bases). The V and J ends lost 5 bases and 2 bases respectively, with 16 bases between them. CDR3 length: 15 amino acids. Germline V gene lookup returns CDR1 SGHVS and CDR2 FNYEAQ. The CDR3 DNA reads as TGTGCCAGCAGCCTTGGGGCGGGAAGGGCCTACGAGCAGTACTTC. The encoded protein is CASSLGAGRAYEQYF. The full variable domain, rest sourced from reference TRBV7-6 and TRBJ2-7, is GAGVSQSPRYKVTKRGQDVALRCDPISGHVSLYWYRQALGQGPEFLTYFNYEAQQDKSGLPNDRFSAERPEGSISTLTIQRTEQRDSAMYRCASSLGAGRAYEQYFGPGTRLTVT.

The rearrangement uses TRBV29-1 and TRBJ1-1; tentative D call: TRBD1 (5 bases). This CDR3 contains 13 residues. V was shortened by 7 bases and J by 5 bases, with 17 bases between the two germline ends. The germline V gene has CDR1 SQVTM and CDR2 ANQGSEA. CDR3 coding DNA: TGCAGCGCCCGCTGGAGGGAGGGGACTGAAGCTTTCTTT. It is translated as CSARWREGTEAFF.

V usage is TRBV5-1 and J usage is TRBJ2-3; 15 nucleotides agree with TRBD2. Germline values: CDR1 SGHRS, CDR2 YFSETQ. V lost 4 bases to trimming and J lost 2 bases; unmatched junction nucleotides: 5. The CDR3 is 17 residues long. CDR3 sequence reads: CASSPGTSGGFTDTQYF. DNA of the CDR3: TGCGCCAGCAGCCCTGGGACTAGCGGGGGGTTCACAGATACGCAGTATTTT.

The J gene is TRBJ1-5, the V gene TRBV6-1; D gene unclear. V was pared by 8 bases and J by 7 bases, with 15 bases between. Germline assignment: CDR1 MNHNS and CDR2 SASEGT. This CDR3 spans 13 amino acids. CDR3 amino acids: CASSGENQQPQHF. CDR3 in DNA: TGTGCCAGCTCCGGGGAGAACCAGCAGCCCCAGCATTTT.

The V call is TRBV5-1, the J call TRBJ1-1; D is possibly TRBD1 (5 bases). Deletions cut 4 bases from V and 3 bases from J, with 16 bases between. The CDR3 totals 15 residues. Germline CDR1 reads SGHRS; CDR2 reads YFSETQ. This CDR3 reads CASSPPEGLYTEAFF. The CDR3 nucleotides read TGCGCCAGCAGCCCACCCGAGGGACTTTACACTGAAGCTTTCTTT.

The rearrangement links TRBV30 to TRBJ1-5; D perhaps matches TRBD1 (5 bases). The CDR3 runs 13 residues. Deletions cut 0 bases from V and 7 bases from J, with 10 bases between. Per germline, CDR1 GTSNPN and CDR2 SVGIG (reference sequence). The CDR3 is CAWSVRGAQPQHF. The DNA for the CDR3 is TGTGCCTGGAGTGTACGTGGGGCCCAGCCCCAGCATTTT.

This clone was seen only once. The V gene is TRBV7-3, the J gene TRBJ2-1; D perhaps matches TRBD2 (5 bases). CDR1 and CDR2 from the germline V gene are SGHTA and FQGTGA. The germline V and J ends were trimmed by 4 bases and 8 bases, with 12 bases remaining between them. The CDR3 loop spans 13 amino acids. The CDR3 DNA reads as TGTGCCAGCAGCTCCTCACTAGTAGATGAGCAGTTCTTC. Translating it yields CASSSSLVDEQFF.

The chain's CDR3 is CASSLEGGQMQYF. As DNA, the CDR3 is TGTGCCAGCAGCTTAGAAGGGGGACAGATGCAGTACTTC. This chain uses TRBV11-3 with TRBJ2-4, with 7 bases matching TRBD1. Looked up from germline, CDR1 is SGHNT and CDR2 is YENEEA. The length of the CDR3 is 13 residues. With V trimmed by 0 bases and J by 13 bases, 6 bases remained unmatched.

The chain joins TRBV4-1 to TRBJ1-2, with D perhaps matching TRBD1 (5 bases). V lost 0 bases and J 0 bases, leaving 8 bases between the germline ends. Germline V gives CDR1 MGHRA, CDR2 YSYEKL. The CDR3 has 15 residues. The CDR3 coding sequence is TGCGCCAGCAGCCAAGATCAGACAGCTAACTATGGCTACACCTTC. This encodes CASSQDQTANYGYTF.

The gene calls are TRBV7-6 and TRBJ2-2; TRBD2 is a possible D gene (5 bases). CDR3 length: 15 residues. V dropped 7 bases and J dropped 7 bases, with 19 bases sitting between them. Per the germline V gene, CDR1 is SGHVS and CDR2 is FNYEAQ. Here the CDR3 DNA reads TGTGCCAGCACCAATCCAGGAGGTCGTCACGGGGAGCTGTTTTTT. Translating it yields CASTNPGGRHGELFF.

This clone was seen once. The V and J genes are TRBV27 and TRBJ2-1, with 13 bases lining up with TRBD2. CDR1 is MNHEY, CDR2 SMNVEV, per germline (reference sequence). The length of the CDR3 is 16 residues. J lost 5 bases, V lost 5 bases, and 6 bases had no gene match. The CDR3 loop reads CASSLWTSGGNNEQFF. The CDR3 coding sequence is TGTGCCAGCAGTCTATGGACTAGCGGGGGCAACAATGAGCAGTTCTTC.

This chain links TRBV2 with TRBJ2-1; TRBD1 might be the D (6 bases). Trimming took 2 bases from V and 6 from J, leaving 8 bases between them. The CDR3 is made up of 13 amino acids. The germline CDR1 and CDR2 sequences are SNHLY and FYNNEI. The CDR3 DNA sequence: TGTGCCAGCAGTGAACAGGGGTTCAATGAGCAGTTCTTC. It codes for CASSEQGFNEQFF.

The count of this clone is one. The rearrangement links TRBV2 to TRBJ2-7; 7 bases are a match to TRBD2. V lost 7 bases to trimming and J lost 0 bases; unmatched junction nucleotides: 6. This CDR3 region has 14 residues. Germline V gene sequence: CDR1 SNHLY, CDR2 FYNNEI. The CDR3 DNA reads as TGTGCCAGCAAGGGAGGGCCGAGCTCCTACGAGCAGTACTTC. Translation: CASKGGPSSYEQYF.

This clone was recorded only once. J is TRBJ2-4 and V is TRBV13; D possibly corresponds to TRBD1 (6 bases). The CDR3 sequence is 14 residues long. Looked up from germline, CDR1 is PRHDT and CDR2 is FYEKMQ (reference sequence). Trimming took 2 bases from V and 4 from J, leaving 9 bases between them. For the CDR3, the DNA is TGTGCCAGCAGCTTATGGACAGCGAAAAACATTCAGTACTTC. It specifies CASSLWTAKNIQYF.

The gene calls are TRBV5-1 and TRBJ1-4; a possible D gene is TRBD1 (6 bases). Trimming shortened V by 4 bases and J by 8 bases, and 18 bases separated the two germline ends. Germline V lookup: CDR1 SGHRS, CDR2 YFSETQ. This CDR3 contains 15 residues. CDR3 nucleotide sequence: TGCGCCAGCAGCCTCGGGGACACCGGTGGGGAAAAACTGTTTTTT. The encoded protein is CASSLGDTGGEKLFF.

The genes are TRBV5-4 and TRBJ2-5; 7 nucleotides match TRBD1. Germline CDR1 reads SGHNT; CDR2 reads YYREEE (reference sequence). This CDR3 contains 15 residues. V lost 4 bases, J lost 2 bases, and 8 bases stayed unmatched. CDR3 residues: CASSPEGTAQETQYF. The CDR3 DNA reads TGTGCCAGCAGCCCCGAAGGGACAGCGCAAGAGACCCAGTACTTC.

The CDR3 reads CASAPQGANYGYTF. In DNA, the CDR3 is TGTGCCAGCGCACCACAGGGGGCTAACTATGGCTACACCTTC. The rearrangement uses TRBV5-6 and TRBJ1-2; 8 nucleotides align to TRBD1. Trimming cost V 7 bases and J 0 bases; bases outside gene matches: 5. CDR3 length: 14 residues. Germline CDR1 and CDR2: SGHDT and YYEEEE.

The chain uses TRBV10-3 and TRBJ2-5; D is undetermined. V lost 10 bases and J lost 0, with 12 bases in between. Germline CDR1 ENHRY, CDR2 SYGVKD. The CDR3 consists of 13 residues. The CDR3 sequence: CATGWNNQETQYF. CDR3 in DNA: TGTGCCACCGGGTGGAACAACCAAGAGACCCAGTACTTC.